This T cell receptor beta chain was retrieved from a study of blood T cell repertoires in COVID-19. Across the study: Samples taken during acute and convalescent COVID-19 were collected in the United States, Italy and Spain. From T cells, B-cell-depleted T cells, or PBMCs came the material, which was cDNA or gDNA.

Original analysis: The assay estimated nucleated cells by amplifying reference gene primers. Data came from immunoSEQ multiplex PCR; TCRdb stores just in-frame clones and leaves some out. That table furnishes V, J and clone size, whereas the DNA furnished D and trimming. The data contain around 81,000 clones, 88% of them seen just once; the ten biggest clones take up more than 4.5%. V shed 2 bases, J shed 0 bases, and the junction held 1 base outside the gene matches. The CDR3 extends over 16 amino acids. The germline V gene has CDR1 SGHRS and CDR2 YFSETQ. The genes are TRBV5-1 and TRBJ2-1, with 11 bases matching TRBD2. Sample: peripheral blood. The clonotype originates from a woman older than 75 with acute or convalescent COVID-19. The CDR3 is CASSFTSGSSYNEQFF. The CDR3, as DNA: TGCGCCAGCAGCTTCACTAGCGGGAGCTCCTACAATGAGCAGTTCTTC.